This T cell receptor (beta chain) was observed in a study of T cell repertoires in cytomegalovirus infection. General study findings and limits: Dominating the ex vivo response were TCR beta clonotypes that were CMV-specific and HLA-C-restricted.

The junction had 11 bases not matched to a gene; V was cut back by 1 base and J by 3 bases. The CDR3 contains 17 residues. CDR1 and CDR2 from the germline V gene are SGHAT and FQNNGV. With respect to this clonotype: As yet, its antigen is unknown.

TCRdb processed the reads anew with MiXCR; each CDR3 protein has one entry. The sample lists some 800,000 distinct CDR3 sequences, just under 30% seen once, with roughly 13% in the top ten. The TCR originated in a human donor in good health (CMV status not recorded). Some clones in this sample may be carry-over from other donors' samples. The sequences come from cultured CD8+ T cells from PBMCs, collected from culture after CMV antigen stimulation. The chain joins TRBV11-2 to TRBJ2-7; 8 bases match TRBD1. In DNA form, the CDR3 reads TGTGCCAGCAGCTTAGTGGGCCTAACCGGGACAGGCTACGAGCAGTACTTC. Amino acid sequence: CASSLVGLTGTGYEQYF.